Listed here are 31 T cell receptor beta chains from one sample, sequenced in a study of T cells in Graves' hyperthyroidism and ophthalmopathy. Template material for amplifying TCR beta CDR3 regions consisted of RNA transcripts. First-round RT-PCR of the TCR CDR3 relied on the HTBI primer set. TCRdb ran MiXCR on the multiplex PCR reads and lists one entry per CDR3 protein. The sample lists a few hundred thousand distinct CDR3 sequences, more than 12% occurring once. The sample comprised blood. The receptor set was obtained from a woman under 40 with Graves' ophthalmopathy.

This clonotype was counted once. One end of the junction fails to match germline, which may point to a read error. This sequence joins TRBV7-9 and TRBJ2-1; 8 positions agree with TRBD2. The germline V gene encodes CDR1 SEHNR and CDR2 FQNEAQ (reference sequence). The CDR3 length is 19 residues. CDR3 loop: CASSGAEGRWTSSYSEQFF. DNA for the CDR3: TGTGCCAGCAGCGGGGCGGAGGGGCGGTGGACTAGCTCCTACAGTGAGCAGTTCTTC.

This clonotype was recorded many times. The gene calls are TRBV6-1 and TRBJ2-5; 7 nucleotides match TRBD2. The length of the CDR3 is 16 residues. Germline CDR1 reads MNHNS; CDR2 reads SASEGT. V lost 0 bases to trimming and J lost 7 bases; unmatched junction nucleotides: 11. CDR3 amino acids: CASSEASGGAFATQYF. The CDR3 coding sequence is TGTGCCAGCAGTGAAGCGTCGGGAGGAGCGTTTGCGACCCAGTACTTC.

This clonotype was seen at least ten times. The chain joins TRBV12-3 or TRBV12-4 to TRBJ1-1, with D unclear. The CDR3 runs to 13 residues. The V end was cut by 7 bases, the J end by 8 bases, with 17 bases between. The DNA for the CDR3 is TGTGCCAGCACCCTACCCCCGGCGAGCGAAGCTTTCTTT. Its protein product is CASTLPPASEAFF.

The CDR3 loop reads CASSGLAVLHEQYF. The DNA for the CDR3 is TGTGCCAGCAGTGGACTAGCGGTCTTGCACGAGCAGTACTTC. The rearrangement links TRBV2 to TRBJ2-7; 9 bases fit TRBD2. This CDR3 is 14 amino acids long. The V gene's germline CDR1 is SNHLY and CDR2 FYNNEI. Trimming took 4 bases from V and 5 from J; bases not matched to a gene: 6.

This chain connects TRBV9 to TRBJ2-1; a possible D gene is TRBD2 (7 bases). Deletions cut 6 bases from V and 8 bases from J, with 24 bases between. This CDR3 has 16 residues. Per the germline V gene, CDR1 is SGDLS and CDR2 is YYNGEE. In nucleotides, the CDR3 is TGTGCCAGCAACTTGGGCGGGGGCTACGAAGAATATGAGCAGTTCTTC. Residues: CASNLGGGYEEYEQFF.

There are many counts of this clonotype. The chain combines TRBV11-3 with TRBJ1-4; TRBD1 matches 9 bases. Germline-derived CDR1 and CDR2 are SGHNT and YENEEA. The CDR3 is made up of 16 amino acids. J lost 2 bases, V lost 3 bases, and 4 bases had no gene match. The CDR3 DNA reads TGTGCCAGCAGCTTGACAGGGGGAATCACTAATGAAAAACTGTTTTTT. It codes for CASSLTGGITNEKLFF.

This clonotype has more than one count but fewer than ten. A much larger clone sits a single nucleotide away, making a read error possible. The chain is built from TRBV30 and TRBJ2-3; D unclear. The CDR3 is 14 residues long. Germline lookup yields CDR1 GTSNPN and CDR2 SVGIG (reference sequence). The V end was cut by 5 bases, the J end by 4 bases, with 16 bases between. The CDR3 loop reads CAWAPTPYADTQYF. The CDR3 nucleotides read TGTGCCTGGGCGCCGACCCCCTACGCAGATACGCAGTATTTT.

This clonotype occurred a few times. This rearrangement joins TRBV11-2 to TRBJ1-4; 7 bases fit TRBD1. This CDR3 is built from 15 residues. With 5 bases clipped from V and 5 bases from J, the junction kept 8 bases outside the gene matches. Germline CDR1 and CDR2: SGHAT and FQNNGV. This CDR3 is CASSKPGGGNEKLFF. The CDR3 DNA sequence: TGTGCCAGCAGCAAACCAGGGGGAGGAAATGAAAAACTGTTTTTT.

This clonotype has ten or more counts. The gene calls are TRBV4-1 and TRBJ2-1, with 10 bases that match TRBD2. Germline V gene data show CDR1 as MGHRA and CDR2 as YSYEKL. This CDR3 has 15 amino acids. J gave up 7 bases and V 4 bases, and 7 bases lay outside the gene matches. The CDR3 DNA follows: TGCGCCAGCAGCCGACTAGCGGGTGGGGCTAATGAGCAGTTCTTC. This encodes CASSRLAGGANEQFF.

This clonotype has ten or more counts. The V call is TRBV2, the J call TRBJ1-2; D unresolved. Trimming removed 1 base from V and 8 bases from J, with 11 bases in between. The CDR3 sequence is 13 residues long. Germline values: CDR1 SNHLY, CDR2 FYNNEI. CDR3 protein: CASSEGRGNGYTF. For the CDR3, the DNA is TGTGCCAGCAGTGAAGGAAGAGGGAACGGCTACACCTTC. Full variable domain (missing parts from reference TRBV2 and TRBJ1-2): EPEVTQTPSHQVTQMGQEVILRCVPISNHLYFYWYRQILGQKVEFLVSFYNNEISEKSEIFDDQFSVERPDGSNFTLKIRSTKLEDSAMYFCASSEGRGNGYTFGSGTRLTVV.

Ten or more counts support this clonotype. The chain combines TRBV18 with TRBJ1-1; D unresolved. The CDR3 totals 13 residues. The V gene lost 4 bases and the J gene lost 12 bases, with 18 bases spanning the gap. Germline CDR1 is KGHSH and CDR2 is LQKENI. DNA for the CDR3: TGTGCCAGCTCACAAAACCTACCCCCGGGGACTTTCTTT. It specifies CASSQNLPPGTFF.

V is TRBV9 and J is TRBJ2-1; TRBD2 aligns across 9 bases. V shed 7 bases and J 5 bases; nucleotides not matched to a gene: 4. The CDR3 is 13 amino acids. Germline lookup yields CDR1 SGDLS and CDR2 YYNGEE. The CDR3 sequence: CASGGGDHNEQFF. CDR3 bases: TGTGCCAGCGGCGGGGGGGATCACAATGAGCAGTTCTTC.

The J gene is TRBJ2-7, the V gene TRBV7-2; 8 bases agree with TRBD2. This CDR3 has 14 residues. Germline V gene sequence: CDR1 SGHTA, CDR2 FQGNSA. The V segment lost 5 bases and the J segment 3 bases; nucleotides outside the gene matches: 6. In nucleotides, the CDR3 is TGTGCCAGCAGCACCTCGACTAGCGTCTACGAGCAGTACTTC. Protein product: CASSTSTSVYEQYF.

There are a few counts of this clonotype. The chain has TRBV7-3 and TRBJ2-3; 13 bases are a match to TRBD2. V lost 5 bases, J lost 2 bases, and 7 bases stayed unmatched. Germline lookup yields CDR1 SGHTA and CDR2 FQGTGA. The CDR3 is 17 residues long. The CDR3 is CASSPGTSGDLTDTQYF. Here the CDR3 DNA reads TGTGCCAGCAGCCCGGGGACTAGCGGGGACCTCACAGATACGCAGTATTTT.

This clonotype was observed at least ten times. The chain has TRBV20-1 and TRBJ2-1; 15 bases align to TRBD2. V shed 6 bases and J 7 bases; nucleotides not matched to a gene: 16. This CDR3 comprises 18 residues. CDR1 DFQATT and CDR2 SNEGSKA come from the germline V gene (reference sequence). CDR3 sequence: CSAGPGLAGGQGLNEQFF. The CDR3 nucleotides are TGCAGTGCAGGCCCGGGACTAGCGGGGGGCCAGGGTCTTAATGAGCAGTTCTTC.

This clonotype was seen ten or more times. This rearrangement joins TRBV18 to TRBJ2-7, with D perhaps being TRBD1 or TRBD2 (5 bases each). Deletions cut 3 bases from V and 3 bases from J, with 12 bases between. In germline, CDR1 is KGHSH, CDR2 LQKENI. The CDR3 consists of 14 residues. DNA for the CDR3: TGTGCCAGCTCACCTCAGACAGCGGACTACGAGCAGTACTTC. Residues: CASSPQTADYEQYF.

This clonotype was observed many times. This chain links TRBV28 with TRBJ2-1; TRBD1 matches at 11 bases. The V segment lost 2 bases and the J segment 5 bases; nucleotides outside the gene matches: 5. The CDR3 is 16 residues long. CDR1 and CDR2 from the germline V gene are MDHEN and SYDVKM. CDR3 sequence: CASSLGQGARDNEQFF. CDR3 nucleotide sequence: TGTGCCAGCAGTTTAGGACAGGGGGCTCGAGACAATGAGCAGTTCTTC.

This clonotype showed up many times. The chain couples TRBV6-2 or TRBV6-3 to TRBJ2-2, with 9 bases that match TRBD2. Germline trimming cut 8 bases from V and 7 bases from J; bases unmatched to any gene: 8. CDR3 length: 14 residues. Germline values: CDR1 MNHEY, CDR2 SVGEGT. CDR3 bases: TGTGCCAGCCGCGAAGCGGGGGGTTACGGGGAGCTGTTTTTT. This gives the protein CASREAGGYGELFF.

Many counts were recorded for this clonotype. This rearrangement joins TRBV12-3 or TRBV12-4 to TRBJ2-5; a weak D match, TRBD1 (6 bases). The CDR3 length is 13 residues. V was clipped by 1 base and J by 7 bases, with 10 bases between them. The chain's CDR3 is CASSLGGRGTQYF. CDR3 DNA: TGTGCCAGCAGTTTAGGGGGGCGAGGGACCCAGTACTTC.

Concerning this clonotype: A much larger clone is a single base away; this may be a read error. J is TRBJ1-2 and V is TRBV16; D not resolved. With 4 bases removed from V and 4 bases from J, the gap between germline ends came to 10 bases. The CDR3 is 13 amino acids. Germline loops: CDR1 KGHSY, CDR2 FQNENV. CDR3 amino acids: CASSPHGSYGYTF. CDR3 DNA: TGTGCCAGCAGCCCCCATGGAAGCTATGGCTACACCTTC.

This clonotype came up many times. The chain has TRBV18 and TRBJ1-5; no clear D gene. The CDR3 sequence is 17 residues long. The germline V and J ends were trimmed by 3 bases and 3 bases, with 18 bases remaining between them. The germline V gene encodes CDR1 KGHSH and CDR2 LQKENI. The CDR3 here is CASSPDRHLQLNQPQHF. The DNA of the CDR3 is TGTGCCAGCTCACCTGATCGACACCTCCAGCTCAATCAGCCCCAGCATTTT.

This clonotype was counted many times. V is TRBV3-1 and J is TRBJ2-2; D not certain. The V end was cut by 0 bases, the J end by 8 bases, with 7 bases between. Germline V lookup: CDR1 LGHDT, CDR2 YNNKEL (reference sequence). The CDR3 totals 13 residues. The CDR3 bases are TGTGCCAGCAGCCAAGATATCGAAGGGGAGCTGTTTTTT. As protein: CASSQDIEGELFF.

CDR3 amino acids: CASSTNGETQYF. CDR3 sequence (DNA): TGTGCCAGCTCAACGAATGGAGAGACCCAGTACTTC. V and J are TRBV18 and TRBJ2-5; the D is unclear. This CDR3 has 12 amino acids. Trimming took 5 bases from V and 4 from J, leaving 8 bases between them. CDR1 KGHSH and CDR2 LQKENI come from the germline V gene.

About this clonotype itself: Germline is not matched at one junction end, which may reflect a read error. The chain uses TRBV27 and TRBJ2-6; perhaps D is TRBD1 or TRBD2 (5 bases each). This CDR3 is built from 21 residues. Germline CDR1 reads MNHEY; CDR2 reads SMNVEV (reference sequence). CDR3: CATATGRRDTLKDSGANVLAF. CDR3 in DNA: TGTGCCACCGCAACTGGGCGCAGGGATACCCTAAAGGACTCTGGGGCCAACGTCCTGGCTTTC.

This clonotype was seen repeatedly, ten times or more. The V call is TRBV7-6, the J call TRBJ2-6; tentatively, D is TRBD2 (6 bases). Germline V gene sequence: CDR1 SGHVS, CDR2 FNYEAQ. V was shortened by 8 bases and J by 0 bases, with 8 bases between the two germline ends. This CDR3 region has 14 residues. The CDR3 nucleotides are TGTGCCAGCGGAGGGTTCTCTGGGGCCAACGTCCTGACTTTC. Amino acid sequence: CASGGFSGANVLTF.

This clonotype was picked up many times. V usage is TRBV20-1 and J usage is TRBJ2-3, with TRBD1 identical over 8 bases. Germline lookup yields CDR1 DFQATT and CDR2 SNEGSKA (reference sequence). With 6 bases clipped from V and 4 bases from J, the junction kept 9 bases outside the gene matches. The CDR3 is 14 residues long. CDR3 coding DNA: TGCAGTGCAAACCGGGACAGGTTGTCAGATACGCAGTATTTT. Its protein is CSANRDRLSDTQYF.

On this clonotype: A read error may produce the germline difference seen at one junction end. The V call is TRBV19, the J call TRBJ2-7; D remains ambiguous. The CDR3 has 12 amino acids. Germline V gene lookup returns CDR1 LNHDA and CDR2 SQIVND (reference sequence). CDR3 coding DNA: TGTGCCAGTAGGATAGGATACGGTGAGCAGTACTTC. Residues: CASRIGYGEQYF.

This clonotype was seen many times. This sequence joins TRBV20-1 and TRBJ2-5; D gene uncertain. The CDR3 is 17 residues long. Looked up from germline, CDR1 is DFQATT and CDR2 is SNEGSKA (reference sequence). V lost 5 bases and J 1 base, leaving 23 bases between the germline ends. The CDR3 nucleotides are TGCAGTGCTCTACCCGGCCGGGCTAGGAATGCCCAAGAGACCCAGTACTTC. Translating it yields CSALPGRARNAQETQYF.

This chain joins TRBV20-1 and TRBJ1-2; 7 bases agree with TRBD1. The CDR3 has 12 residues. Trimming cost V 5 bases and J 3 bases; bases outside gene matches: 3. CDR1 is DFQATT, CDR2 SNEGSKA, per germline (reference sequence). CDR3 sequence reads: CSADGTDYGYTF. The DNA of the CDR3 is TGCAGTGCTGACGGGACAGACTATGGCTACACCTTC.

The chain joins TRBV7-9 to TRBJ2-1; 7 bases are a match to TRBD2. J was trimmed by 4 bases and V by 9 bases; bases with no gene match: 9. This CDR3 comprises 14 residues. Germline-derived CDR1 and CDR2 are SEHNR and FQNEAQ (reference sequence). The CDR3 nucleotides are TGTGCCAGTGGGGAGGCGGGGGATTACAATGAGCAGTTCTTC. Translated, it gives CASGEAGDYNEQFF.

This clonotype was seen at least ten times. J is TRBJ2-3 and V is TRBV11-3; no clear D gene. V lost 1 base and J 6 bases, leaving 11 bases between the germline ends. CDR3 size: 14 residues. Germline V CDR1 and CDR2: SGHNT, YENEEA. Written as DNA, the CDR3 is TGTGCCAGCAGCTTAGTCTCTCCTCGGGATACGCAGTATTTT. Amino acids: CASSLVSPRDTQYF.